This T cell receptor (beta chain) came from a study of CD8+ T cells in alopecia areata. Overall study: Treatment ran 6 to 18 months, with 6 months of follow-up afterward. Study outcomes and limitations: Affected lesional scalp, above all in alopecia totalis/universalis, was more clonal than normal scalp.

Losses at the gene ends were 0 bases for V and 5 bases for J; bases not matched to a gene: 3. The CDR3 sequence is 16 residues long. Germline CDR1 MGHRA, CDR2 YSYEKL. Indicated treatment: oral pan-JAK inhibitor, 5-10 mg twice daily. Concerning this clone: The antigen remains undetermined.

Extracted from the samples, RNA was reverse transcribed into cDNA to serve as the sequencing template. The assay was immunoSEQ multiplex PCR, and TCRdb's table has in-frame clones only and misses some. This table holds some 170,000 clones, roughly 60% found once. J is TRBJ2-1 and V is TRBV4-1; TRBD2 matches at 11 bases. The sequence was collected from a human donor with alopecia areata. Specimen: CD4+ T cells sorted from blood, collected between weeks 55 and 65, from a patient treated with tofacitinib. CDR3 in DNA: TGCGCCAGCAGCCAAGAAGGACTAGCGGGCGACAATGAGCAGTTCTTC. Amino acid sequence: CASSQEGLAGDNEQFF.